This TCR beta chain stems from a study of blood T cell repertoires in COVID-19. CDR1 is LGHDT, CDR2 YNNKEL, per germline (reference sequence). Trimming at V came to 4 bases and at J to 5 bases, leaving 6 bases not matched to a gene. This CDR3 is 17 amino acids long. This clone came up once. Two consecutive negative NP/OP PCR tests, clearance, or resolved symptoms defined Cohort 3 recovery. TCRdb's copy holds only in-frame clones and misses some; the assay was immunoSEQ multiplex PCR. The sample contains hundreds of thousands of clones, more than 80% of which appear only once. The sequence came from a man between 18 and 35 years old who had recovered from COVID-19. The sequenced sample consisted of PBMCs or T cells enriched from blood (not recorded which). V is TRBV3-1 (or the pseudogene TRBV3-2) and J is TRBJ2-3; 16 nucleotides match TRBD2. The CDR3 protein is CASSLYGTSGRGDTQYF. The CDR3, as DNA: TGTGCCAGCAGCCTCTACGGGACTAGCGGGAGGGGAGATACGCAGTATTTT.